This TCR beta chain was observed in a study of blood T cell repertoires in COVID-19. The overall study: Italy, Spain and the United States were the sources of the convalescent and acute COVID-19 samples. T cells, B-cell-depleted T cells, or PBMCs provided the cDNA or gDNA that served as material.

The authors' processing: Amplification of reference gene primers was used by the study to estimate nucleated cell counts. Profiled with immunoSEQ multiplex PCR; TCRdb holds only in-frame clones, not every one. V and J calls and clone size come straight from that table; D and trimming were deduced from the DNA. The sample includes 350,000 to 400,000 clones, approximately 86% of them seen just once. Recruited during active infection, patients (from Seattle) were subsequently followed longitudinally. The CDR3 is 15 residues long. Germline V gene sequence: CDR1 MNHNY, CDR2 SVGAGI (reference sequence). Deletions cut 4 bases from V and 0 bases from J, with 10 bases between.

V is TRBV6-6 and J is TRBJ1-3, with D tentatively TRBD1 (6 bases). The sequenced sample was peripheral blood. This TCR derives from an older woman with COVID-19, enrolled during active disease. The CDR3 nucleotides read TGTGCCAGCAGTTTCATAGGGGGCTCTGGAAACACCATATATTTT. Encoded protein: CASSFIGGSGNTIYF.